The 9 T cell receptor beta chains presented below share a single source sample, sequenced in a study of T cell clonality in common variable immunodeficiency. Which antigens these TCRs recognize remains unknown. The repertoire was sequenced with immunoSEQ multiplex PCR; TCRdb's copy has only in-frame clones and lacks some. Altogether over 15,000 clones were found in the sample, and no singletons occur. Study-wide findings and caveats: Fewer deletions and N-nucleotide insertions were reportedly seen in common variable immunodeficiency TCR beta sequences.

Sequenced: peripheral blood mononuclear cells. The source is a human donor with common variable immunodeficiency.

This clone has a handful of counts. One end of the junction does not line up with germline, which may come from a read error. The read terminates 3 residues before the CDR3 end, so the remaining end is supplied by the germline J gene. This sequence joins TRBV7-2 and TRBJ1-5, with no clear D. CDR1 is SGHTA, CDR2 FQGNSA, per germline. CDR3 length: 15 residues. The sequenced CDR3 bases are TGTGCCAGCAGCCTAGCAGGTTATAGCAATCAGCCC. This gives the protein CASSLAGYSNQP. The full CDR3 sequence reads CASSLAGYSNQPQHF.

Partial CDR3 DNA: TGTGCCAGTGGGACAGGGGCCTTAACCGAG. Its translation: CASGTGALTE. The full CDR3 sequence reads CASGTGALTEQYF. The chain employs TRBV19 and TRBJ2-7; 10 nucleotides match TRBD1. The read ends 3 residues early relative to the CDR3; the germline J gene fills the gap. V dropped 8 bases and J dropped 6; count of bases not matched to a gene: 7. This CDR3 comprises 13 residues. Germline loops: CDR1 LNHDA, CDR2 SQIVND (reference sequence).

This clone showed up just a few times. The CDR3 end falls 3 residues outside the read, so it is completed with the germline J gene. The chain joins TRBV20-1 to TRBJ2-7; possible D gene TRBD2, 5 bases. The CDR3 has 12 residues. V lost 6 bases, J lost 5 bases, and 14 bases lay in between. Germline lookup yields CDR1 DFQATT and CDR2 SNEGSKA (reference sequence). The CDR3 sequence: CSAPEGNHEQYF. The CDR3 DNA, read in part, is TGCAGTGCCCCCGAGGGTAACCACGAG.

This clone was counted ten times or more. The read comes to an end 3 residues before the CDR3 does, leaving the germline J gene to fill in the end. This chain joins TRBV12-3 or TRBV12-4 and TRBJ2-1; 10 bases match TRBD2. The CDR3 runs 15 residues. With 6 bases clipped from V and 5 bases from J, the junction kept 7 bases outside the gene matches. CDR3 amino acids: CASSPLAGADNEQFF. The DNA read from the CDR3 is TGTGCCAGCAGCCCCCTAGCGGGAGCAGACAATGAG.

A few counts support this clone. The read ends 3 residues early relative to the CDR3; the germline J gene fills the gap. J is TRBJ1-1 and V is TRBV5-8, with D perhaps matching TRBD1 (5 bases). V was clipped by 1 base and J by 4 bases, with 8 bases between them. This CDR3 spans 13 amino acids. Germline CDR1 SGHTS, CDR2 YDEGEE. CDR3 loop: CASSLMGGTEAFF. Incomplete CDR3 DNA: TGTGCCAGCAGCTTGATGGGGGGCACTGAA.

This clone has a handful of counts. The read halts 3 residues ahead of the CDR3 end, with the missing end drawn from the germline J gene. The rearrangement links TRBV18 to TRBJ2-7, with D possibly TRBD1 on 6 matching bases. V lost 5 bases and J lost 5, with 16 bases in between. Germline V gives CDR1 KGHSH, CDR2 LQKENI. The CDR3 is 14 amino acids. The CDR3 DNA, read in part, is TGTGCCAGCTCATCGTCCCTGGGGGCGGACGAG. Its translation is CASSSSLGADE. The full CDR3 sequence reads CASSSSLGADEQYF.

This clone was observed a handful of times. The CDR3 goes on 3 residues after the read ends, and that part is filled in from the germline J gene. The chain recombines TRBV6-2 or TRBV6-3 with TRBJ2-5; tentatively, D is TRBD1 (5 bases). The germline V gene encodes CDR1 MNHEY and CDR2 SVGEGT. This CDR3 region has 15 residues. V gave up 0 bases and J gave up 5 bases, with 13 bases separating them. The part of the CDR3 DNA that was read is TGTGCCAGCAGTTACTCGAGTCAGGGTTCGGAGACC. Its protein is CASSYSSQGSET. The complete CDR3 sequence is CASSYSSQGSETQYF.

Ten or more counts support this clone. The observed sequence ends 3 residues before the CDR3 terminus, with the missing tail filled in from the germline J gene. The J gene is TRBJ1-1, the V gene TRBV7-9; TRBD1 matches 10 bases. Germline V gives CDR1 SEHNR, CDR2 FQNEAQ (reference sequence). CDR3 length: 15 residues. V shed 5 bases, J shed 5 bases, and the junction held 8 bases outside the gene matches. The part of the CDR3 DNA that was read is TGTGCCAGCAGCCGGACAGGGGGAAAAGGAACTGAA. Encoded protein: CASSRTGGKGTE. Given in full, the CDR3 is CASSRTGGKGTEAFF. Variable domain in full (rest from reference TRBV7-9 and TRBJ1-1): DTGVSQNPRHKITKRGQNVTFRCDPISEHNRLYWYRQTLGQGPEFLTYFQNEAQLEKSRLLSDRFSAERPKGSFSTLEIQRTEQGDSAMYLCASSRTGGKGTEAFFGQGTRLTVV.

This clone was picked up many times. The read falls 3 residues short of the CDR3 end, and the missing part is taken from the germline J gene. The genes are TRBV29-1 and TRBJ2-1, with TRBD1 matching over 7 bases. The CDR3 contains 14 residues. Germline V lookup: CDR1 SQVTM, CDR2 ANQGSEA. Unmatched junction bases numbered 9, after V lost 4 bases and J lost 6 bases. The CDR3 here is CSVVGGGVVNEQFF. The DNA read from the CDR3 is TGCAGCGTTGTAGGGGGCGGCGTGGTCAATGAG.